The sample holds a few counts of the clone carrying this TCR beta chain. Its antigen is still unknown. The data were taken from a study of identical twins. Study outcomes and limitations: Where beta out-of-frame sequences were concerned, excess twin sharing was weaker.

TCRdb itself ran the 5' RACE reads through MiXCR, one entry per CDR3 protein. The table lists a few hundred thousand distinct CDR3 sequences, roughly 13% of them singletons. The CDR3 spans 13 residues. The germline CDR1 and CDR2 sequences are SNHLY and FYNNEI. The V gene lost 7 bases and the J gene lost 3 bases, with 12 bases spanning the gap. The same specimen was also included in a second study, on yellow fever vaccine responses in identical twins.

This clonotype originated in a woman under 30 in good health. Sequencing used CD4+ T cells sorted from blood. The chain links TRBV2 to TRBJ1-1; D is uncertain. The CDR3: CASNLYRDTEAFF. CDR3 sequence (DNA): TGTGCCAGCAATCTTTATCGGGACACTGAAGCTTTCTTT.